The 14 T cell receptor beta chains presented below share a single source sample, sequenced in a study of T cell repertoires in cytomegalovirus infection (dated by TCRdb to between 2018 and 2021). The sequencing machine was an Illumina HiSeq 1500. TCRdb took the public reads, trimmed them with fastp at Q25, ran MiXCR for clone calling and kept in-frame beta chains. A single entry per CDR3 protein holds the most common genes and DNA from its merged rows. The sample yields some 900,000 distinct CDR3 sequences; 30% to 35% were counted once. In total, the top ten clones hold around an eighth of the sample. These receptors lack a known antigen. In light of the paper, this sample's treatment or condition label describes: in vitro stimulation with specific CMV peptide epitopes to enrich CMV-specific T cells. The input for sequencing was cultured CD8+ T cells from PBMCs, taken from culture after CMV antigen stimulation. The receptors shown here come from a human donor in good health (CMV status not recorded). Some clones in this sample may be carry-over from other donors' samples.

The gene calls are TRBV7-9 and TRBJ1-3, with D uncertain. The CDR3 is 10 residues long. Per germline, CDR1 SEHNR and CDR2 FQNEAQ (reference sequence). Trimming removed 6 bases at V and 5 bases at J, with 2 bases between. As DNA, the CDR3 is TGTGCCAGCAGTAGAAACACCATATATTTT. It specifies CASSRNTIYF.

This clonotype was counted only a few times. The chain joins TRBV6-2 or TRBV6-3 to TRBJ1-2; D is perhaps TRBD1 (5 bases). Deletions cut 7 bases from V and 0 bases from J, with 21 bases between. This CDR3 comprises 17 residues. Germline assignment: CDR1 MNHEY and CDR2 SVGEGT. For the CDR3, the DNA is TGTGCCAGCACCATATTCGGAGGGGAAATAGCTAACTATGGCTACACCTTC. This codes for CASTIFGGEIANYGYTF.

This clonotype turned up a few times. The rearrangement links TRBV20-1 to TRBJ2-1; the match to TRBD1 covers 10 bases. V lost 6 bases to trimming and J lost 7 bases; unmatched junction nucleotides: 9. This CDR3 is 14 amino acids long. CDR1 is DFQATT and CDR2 is SNEGSKA in the germline V gene (reference sequence). The CDR3 loop is CSAPPGQGRNEQFF. As DNA, the CDR3 is TGCAGTGCACCTCCGGGACAGGGGAGGAATGAGCAGTTCTTC.

This clonotype was counted ten times or more. The rearrangement links TRBV7-6 to TRBJ2-1; D possibly corresponds to TRBD1 (6 bases). The CDR3 has 12 residues. CDR1 and CDR2 from the germline V gene are SGHVS and FNYEAQ. V dropped 6 bases and J dropped 7 bases, with 10 bases sitting between them. This chain's CDR3 is CASRTQGNEQFF. CDR3 DNA: TGTGCCAGCAGGACCCAGGGGAATGAGCAGTTCTTC.

This clonotype has a handful of counts. V and J are TRBV9 and TRBJ2-2; TRBD1 or TRBD2 may be the D gene (5 bases each). Trimming stripped 0 bases from V and 4 bases from J, with 10 bases between. The CDR3 has 15 amino acids. Germline V gene sequence: CDR1 SGDLS, CDR2 YYNGEE. DNA of the CDR3: TGTGCCAGCAGCGTAGGGGGCCGGGGCACCGGGGAGCTGTTTTTT. Encoded protein: CASSVGGRGTGELFF.

This chain uses TRBV10-3 with TRBJ2-5; D gene unclear. The CDR3 loop spans 12 amino acids. V was clipped by 3 bases and J by 3 bases, with 5 bases between them. Germline CDR1 ENHRY, CDR2 SYGVKD. CDR3 in DNA: TGTGCCATCAGTGACCGGGAAGAGACCCAGTACTTC. Protein product: CAISDREETQYF.

This clonotype has a handful of counts. This chain links TRBV19 with TRBJ2-1; TRBD2 matches 10 bases. With V trimmed by 6 bases and J by 5 bases, 4 bases remained unmatched. The CDR3 spans 14 residues. In germline, CDR1 is LNHDA, CDR2 SQIVND (reference sequence). The DNA for the CDR3 is TGTGCCAGTAGCCTAGCGGGAGACCACAATGAGCAGTTCTTC. Translating gives CASSLAGDHNEQFF.

A remark on this clonotype: One end of the junction does not line up with germline, which may come from a read error. The gene calls are TRBV7-9 and TRBJ2-3, with 12 bases matching TRBD2. Germline CDR1 and CDR2: SEHNR and FQNEAQ (reference sequence). There are 15 residues in the CDR3. The CDR3 is CASSSELAGGDTQYF. CDR3 nucleotide sequence: TGTGCCAGTAGCTCGGAACTAGCGGGGGGAGATACGCAGTATTTT.

This clonotype was seen more than once but under ten times. The chain employs TRBV14 and TRBJ2-7; a weak D match, TRBD1 (5 bases). The CDR3 spans 14 residues. With 3 bases removed from V and 0 bases from J, the gap between germline ends came to 9 bases. Germline V gene sequence: CDR1 SGHDN, CDR2 FVKESK. CDR3 amino acids: CASSHTGYSYEQYF. DNA of the CDR3: TGTGCCAGCAGCCACACAGGTTACTCCTACGAGCAGTACTTC.

The V and J genes are TRBV12-3 or TRBV12-4 and TRBJ1-2; TRBD1 might be the D (6 bases). The CDR3 runs to 14 residues. V lost 7 bases and J lost 8, with 20 bases in between. DNA for the CDR3: TGTGCCAGCACTCTCCGGGGCACAGGGTTCGGCTACACCTTC. Its protein product is CASTLRGTGFGYTF.

This chain uses TRBV27 with TRBJ1-2; no firm D call. V was cut by 10 bases and J by 7 bases, with 13 bases left in between. CDR1 MNHEY and CDR2 SMNVEV come from the germline V gene (reference sequence). The CDR3 is 11 amino acids. CDR3 bases: TGTGCCAACATTGGCCCGGCTGGCTACACCTTC. It is translated as CANIGPAGYTF.

The chain uses TRBV14 and TRBJ2-7, with 10 bases lining up with TRBD2. V lost 3 bases, J lost 3 bases, and 5 bases stayed unmatched. Germline CDR1 reads SGHDN; CDR2 reads FVKESK. There are 15 residues in the CDR3. The CDR3 here is CASSQKASGGYEQYV. The CDR3 nucleotides read TGTGCCAGCAGCCAGAAGGCTAGCGGGGGCTACGAGCAGTACGTC.

At least ten counts were recorded for this clonotype. This chain uses TRBV7-6 with TRBJ1-1, with TRBD1 identical over 10 bases. CDR3 length: 15 residues. After removal of 5 bases from V and 2 bases from J, the junction contained 5 bases not matched to a gene. Germline V gene data show CDR1 as SGHVS and CDR2 as FNYEAQ. The CDR3 DNA reads as TGTGCCAGCAGCACTCGGACAGGGGGAAACACTGAAGCTTTCTTT. Translated: CASSTRTGGNTEAFF.

CDR3 nucleotide sequence: TGCGCCAGCAGCCCCGGGACTAGCGGGGTAGCCAATGAGCAGTTCTTC. It is translated as CASSPGTSGVANEQFF. This chain uses TRBV4-3 with TRBJ2-1; TRBD2 agrees at 13 bases. With 4 bases clipped from V and 6 bases from J, the junction kept 6 bases outside the gene matches. The CDR3 sequence is 16 residues long. Germline CDR1 and CDR2: LGHNA and YSLEER.